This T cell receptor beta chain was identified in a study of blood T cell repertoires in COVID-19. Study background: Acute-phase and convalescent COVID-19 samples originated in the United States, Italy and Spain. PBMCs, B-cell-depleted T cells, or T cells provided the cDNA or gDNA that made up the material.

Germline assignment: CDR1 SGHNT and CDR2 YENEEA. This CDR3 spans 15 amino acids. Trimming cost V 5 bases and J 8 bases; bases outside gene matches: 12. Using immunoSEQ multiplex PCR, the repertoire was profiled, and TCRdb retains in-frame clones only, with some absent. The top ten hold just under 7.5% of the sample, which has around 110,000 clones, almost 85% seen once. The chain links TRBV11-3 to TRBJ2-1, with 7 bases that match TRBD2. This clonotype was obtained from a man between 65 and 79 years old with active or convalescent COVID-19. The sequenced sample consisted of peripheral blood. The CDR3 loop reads CASSNGLVVRHEQFF. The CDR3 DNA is TGTGCCAGCAGCAATGGACTAGTGGTTCGCCATGAGCAGTTCTTC.